One and the same sample provided the 2 T cell receptor beta chains below, sequenced in a study of OX40 agonist ivuxolimab in advanced cancers. Sequencing used immunoSEQ multiplex PCR; TCRdb keeps in-frame clones, though not all of them. The sample lists 25,000 to 35,000 clones, 80% to 95% occurring once. Here the sequenced sample was CD4+ or CD8+ T cells sorted from blood, taken in a trial of the OX40 agonist ivuxolimab. Receptors originate from an adult with an advanced solid tumor such as melanoma, head and neck, liver or kidney cancer.

The V call is TRBV4-1, the J call TRBJ1-5; possible D gene TRBD1, 5 bases. The CDR3 has 15 amino acids. Deletions cut 1 base from V and 4 bases from J, with 11 bases between. CDR1 and CDR2 from the germline V gene are MGHRA and YSYEKL. The CDR3 DNA is TGCGCCAGCAGCCAAGTAAGACAGCCTAATCAGCCCCAGCATTTT. It codes for CASSQVRQPNQPQHF.

V and J are TRBV13 and TRBJ2-2, with 11 bases identical to TRBD1. CDR1 is PRHDT and CDR2 is FYEKMQ in the germline V gene (reference sequence). V lost 4 bases and J lost 7; bases outside the gene matches: 8. The CDR3 length is 16 residues. In DNA form, the CDR3 reads TGTGCCAGCAGCTCCAGGGACAGGGGGACTATCGGGGAGCTGTTTTTT. It yields the protein CASSSRDRGTIGELFF.